The TCR beta chain under discussion was sequenced for a study of spatial heterogeneity in lung cancer. The time point: sample taken at primary tumor resection. The donors, fewer than 90 patients with untreated early-stage non-small cell lung cancer, provided the samples. Sequencing covered unsorted whole RNA taken from tumor, nontumor lung or frozen PBMC. TCRdb used MiXCR to reprocess the 5' RACE reads, holding one entry per CDR3 protein. The data contain 85,000 to 100,000 distinct CDR3 sequences, approximately 12% of them singletons. This clonotype has a handful of counts. Specimen: PBMCs, collected at surgery. The TCR sequence derives from a male donor with early-stage non-small cell lung cancer.

The CDR3, as DNA: TGTGCCAGCAGCTTGGACGACTCGAGGGCCTACAATGAGCAGTTCTTC. Residues: CASSLDDSRAYNEQFF. The rearrangement uses TRBV5-6 and TRBJ2-1; tentative D call: TRBD2 (5 bases). The V gene lost 0 bases and the J gene lost 2 bases, with 12 bases spanning the gap. From germline, CDR1 is SGHDT and CDR2 YYEEEE. The CDR3 runs to 16 residues.